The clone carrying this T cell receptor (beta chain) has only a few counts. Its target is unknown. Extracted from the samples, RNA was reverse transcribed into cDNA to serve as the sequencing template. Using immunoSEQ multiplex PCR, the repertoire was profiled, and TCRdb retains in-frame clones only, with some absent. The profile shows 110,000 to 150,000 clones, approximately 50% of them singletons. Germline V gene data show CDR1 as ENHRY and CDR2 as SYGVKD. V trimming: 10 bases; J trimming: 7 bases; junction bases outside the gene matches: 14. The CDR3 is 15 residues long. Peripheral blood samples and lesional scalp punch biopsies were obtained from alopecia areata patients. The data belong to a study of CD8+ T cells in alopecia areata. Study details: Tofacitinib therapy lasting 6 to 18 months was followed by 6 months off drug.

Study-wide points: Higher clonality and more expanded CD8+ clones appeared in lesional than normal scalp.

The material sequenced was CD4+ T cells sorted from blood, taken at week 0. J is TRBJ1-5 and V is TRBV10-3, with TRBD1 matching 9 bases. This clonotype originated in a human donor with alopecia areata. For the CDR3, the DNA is TGTGCCACCGGTGAGATGACAGGGGGGAGCCAGCCCCAGCATTTT. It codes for CATGEMTGGSQPQHF.